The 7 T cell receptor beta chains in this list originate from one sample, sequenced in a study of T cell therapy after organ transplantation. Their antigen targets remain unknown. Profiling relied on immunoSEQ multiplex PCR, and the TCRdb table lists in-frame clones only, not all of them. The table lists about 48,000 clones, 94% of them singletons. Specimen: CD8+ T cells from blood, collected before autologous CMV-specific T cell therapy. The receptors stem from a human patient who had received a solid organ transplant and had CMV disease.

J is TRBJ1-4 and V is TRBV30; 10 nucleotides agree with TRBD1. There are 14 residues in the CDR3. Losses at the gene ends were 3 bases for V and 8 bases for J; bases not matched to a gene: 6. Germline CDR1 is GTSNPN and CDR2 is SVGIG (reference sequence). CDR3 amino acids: CAWSRQGAYEKLFF. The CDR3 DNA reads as TGTGCCTGGAGCCGACAGGGGGCATACGAAAAACTGTTTTTT.

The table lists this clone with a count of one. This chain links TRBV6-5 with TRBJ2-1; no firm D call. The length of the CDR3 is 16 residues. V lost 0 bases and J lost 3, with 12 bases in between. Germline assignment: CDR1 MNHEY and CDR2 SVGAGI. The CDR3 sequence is CASSYSAGHIYNEQFF. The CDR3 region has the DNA TGTGCCAGCAGTTACTCAGCAGGTCATATCTACAATGAGCAGTTCTTC.

CDR3 nucleotides: TGTGCCAGTAGCCAAGGGGATTTCGGGTACGAGCAGTACTTC. Amino acids: CASSQGDFGYEQYF. The genes are TRBV19 and TRBJ2-7; a possible D gene is TRBD1 (5 bases). Germline V gene data show CDR1 as LNHDA and CDR2 as SQIVND (reference sequence). V lost 6 bases to trimming and J lost 4 bases, with 16 bases between them. CDR3 size: 14 residues.

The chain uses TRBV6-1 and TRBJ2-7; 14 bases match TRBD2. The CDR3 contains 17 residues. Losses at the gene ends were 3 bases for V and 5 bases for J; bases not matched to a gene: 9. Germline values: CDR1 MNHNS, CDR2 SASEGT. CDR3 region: CASSDVGLAGGIHEQYF. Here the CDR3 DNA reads TGTGCCAGCAGTGACGTAGGACTAGCGGGAGGAATCCACGAGCAGTACTTC.

The CDR3 loop reads CSVEDFGTSSYNEQFF. The CDR3 DNA follows: TGCAGCGTTGAGGATTTCGGGACAAGCTCCTACAATGAGCAGTTCTTC. The chain uses TRBV29-1 and TRBJ2-1, with D tentatively TRBD1 (6 bases). The ends were cut back, 3 bases at V and 0 bases at J, with 15 bases in the middle. The CDR3 sequence is 16 residues long. Looked up from germline, CDR1 is SQVTM and CDR2 is ANQGSEA.

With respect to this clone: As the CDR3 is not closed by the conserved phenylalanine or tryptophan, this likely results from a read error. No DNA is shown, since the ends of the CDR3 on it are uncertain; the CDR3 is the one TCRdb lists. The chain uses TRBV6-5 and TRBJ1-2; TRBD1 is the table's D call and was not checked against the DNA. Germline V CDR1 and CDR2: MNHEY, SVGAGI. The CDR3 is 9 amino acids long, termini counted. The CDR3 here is CASSSGVNI.

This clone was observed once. CDR3 nucleotides: TGTGCTAGTGGTTTGGACCCCCCAGCCCTTCAAGAGACCCAGTACTTC. Its protein product is CASGLDPPALQETQYF. The rearrangement uses TRBV12-5 and TRBJ2-5; D gene uncertain. V lost 1 base, J lost 2 bases, and 14 bases lay in between. This CDR3 comprises 16 residues. Germline V lookup: CDR1 LGHNT, CDR2 FRNRAP.